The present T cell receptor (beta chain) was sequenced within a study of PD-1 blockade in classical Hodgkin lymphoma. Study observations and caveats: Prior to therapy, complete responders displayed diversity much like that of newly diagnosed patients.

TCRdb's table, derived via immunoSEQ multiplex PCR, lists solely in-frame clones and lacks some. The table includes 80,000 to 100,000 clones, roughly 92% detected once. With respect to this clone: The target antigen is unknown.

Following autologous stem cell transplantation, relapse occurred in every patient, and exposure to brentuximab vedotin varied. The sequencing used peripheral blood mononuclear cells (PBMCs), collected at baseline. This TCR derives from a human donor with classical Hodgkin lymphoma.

The CDR3 bases are TGTGCCAGCAGCTTGGCCCTAGGAGCCTACGAGCAGTACTTC. Translation gives CASSLALGAYEQYF. This rearrangement joins TRBV5-4 to TRBJ2-7, with D hard to call. The CDR3 has 14 residues. Germline CDR1 reads SGHNT; CDR2 reads YYREEE (reference sequence). V gave up 0 bases and J gave up 2 bases, with 9 bases separating them.